This T cell receptor beta chain was recorded in a study of lymphopenia after photon versus proton radiotherapy. CDR1 and CDR2 from the germline V gene are SQVTM and ANQGSEA. The ends were cut back, 7 bases at V and 1 base at J, with 14 bases in the middle. The CDR3 totals 13 residues. In the case of this clone: No antigen is known for it.

Notes on the study in general: Proton therapy kept repertoires fairly stable, unlike photons, which gained effector/memory cells. Survival link was tested only in deceased patients; proton benefit remains a possibility. After the lymphocyte nadir, photon-treated repertoires showed oligoclonal expansion, especially of CD8+ Temra cells. In patients who died, overall survival fell as post-nadir TCR diversity dropped more.

Repertoires were generated with immunoSEQ multiplex PCR, while TCRdb's copy carries only in-frame clones and drops some. This sample has around 29,000 clones, with approximately 95% found just once. Sample: peripheral blood, taken from a patient treated with photon-based radiotherapy. This TCR was recovered from a woman between 45 and 60 years old with cholangiocarcinoma. V usage is TRBV29-1 and J usage is TRBJ2-7, with D perhaps TRBD2 (7 bases). The CDR3 coding sequence is TGCAGCGCCGGGGGGCAGGGGTCCTACGAGCAGTACTTC. Its protein product is CSAGGQGSYEQYF.